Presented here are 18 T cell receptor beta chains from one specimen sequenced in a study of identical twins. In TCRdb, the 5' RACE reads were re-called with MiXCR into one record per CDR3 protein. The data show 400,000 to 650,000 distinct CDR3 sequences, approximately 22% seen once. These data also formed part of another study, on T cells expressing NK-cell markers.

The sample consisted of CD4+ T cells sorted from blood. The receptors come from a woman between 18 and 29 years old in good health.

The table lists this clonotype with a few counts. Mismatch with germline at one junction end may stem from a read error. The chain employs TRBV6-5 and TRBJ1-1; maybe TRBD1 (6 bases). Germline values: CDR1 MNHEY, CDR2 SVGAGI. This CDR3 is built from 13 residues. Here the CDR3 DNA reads TGTGCCAGCAGTTGGGACAAGAACACTGAACCTTTCTTT. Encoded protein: CASSWDKNTEPFF.

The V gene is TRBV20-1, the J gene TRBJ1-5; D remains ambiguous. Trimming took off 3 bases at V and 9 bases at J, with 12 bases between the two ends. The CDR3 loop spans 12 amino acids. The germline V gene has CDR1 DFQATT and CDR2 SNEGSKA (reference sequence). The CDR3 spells CSARVVAGPQHF. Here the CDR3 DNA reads TGCAGTGCTAGGGTTGTCGCCGGGCCCCAGCATTTT.

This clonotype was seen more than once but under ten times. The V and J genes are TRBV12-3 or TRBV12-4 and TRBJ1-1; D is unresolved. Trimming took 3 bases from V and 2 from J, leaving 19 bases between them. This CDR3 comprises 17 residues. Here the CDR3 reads CASSFPHGGGPNTEAFF. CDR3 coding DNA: TGTGCCAGCAGTTTTCCCCACGGCGGAGGACCTAACACTGAAGCTTTCTTT.

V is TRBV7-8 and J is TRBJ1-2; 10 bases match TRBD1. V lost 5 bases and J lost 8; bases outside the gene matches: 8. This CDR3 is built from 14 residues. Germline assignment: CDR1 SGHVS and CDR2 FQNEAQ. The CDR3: CASSQPGTGEGYTF. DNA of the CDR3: TGTGCCAGCAGCCAACCCGGGACAGGGGAAGGCTACACCTTC.

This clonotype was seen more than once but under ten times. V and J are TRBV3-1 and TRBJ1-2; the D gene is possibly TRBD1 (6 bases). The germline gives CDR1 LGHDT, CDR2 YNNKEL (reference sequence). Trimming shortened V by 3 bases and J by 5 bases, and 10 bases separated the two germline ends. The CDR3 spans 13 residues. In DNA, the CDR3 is TGTGCCAGCAGCCATATAGGGGGATATGGCTACACCTTC. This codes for CASSHIGGYGYTF.

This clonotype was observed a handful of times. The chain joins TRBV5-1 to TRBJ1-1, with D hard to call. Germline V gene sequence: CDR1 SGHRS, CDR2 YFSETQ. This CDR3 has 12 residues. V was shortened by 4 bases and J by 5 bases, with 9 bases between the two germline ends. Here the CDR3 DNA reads TGCGCCAGCAGCCGTCCCGGGACTGAAGCTTTCTTT. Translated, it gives CASSRPGTEAFF.

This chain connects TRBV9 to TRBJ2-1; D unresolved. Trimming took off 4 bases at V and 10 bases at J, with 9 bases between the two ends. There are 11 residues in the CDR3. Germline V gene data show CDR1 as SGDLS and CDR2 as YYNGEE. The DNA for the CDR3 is TGTGCCAGCAGCTCCTATTCCGAGCAGTTCTTC. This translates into CASSSYSEQFF.

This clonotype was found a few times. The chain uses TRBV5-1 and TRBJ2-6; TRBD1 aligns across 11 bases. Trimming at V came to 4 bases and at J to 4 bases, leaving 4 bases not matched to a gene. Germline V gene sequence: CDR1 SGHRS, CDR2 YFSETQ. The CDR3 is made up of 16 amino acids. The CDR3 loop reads CASSQGQGDGANVLTF. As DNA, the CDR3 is TGCGCCAGCAGCCAGGGACAGGGGGACGGGGCCAACGTCCTGACTTTC.

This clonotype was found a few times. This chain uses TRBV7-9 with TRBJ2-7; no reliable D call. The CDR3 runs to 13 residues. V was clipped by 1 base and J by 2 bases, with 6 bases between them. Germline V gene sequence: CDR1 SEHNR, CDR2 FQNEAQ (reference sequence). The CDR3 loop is CASSLERTYEQYF. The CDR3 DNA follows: TGTGCCAGCAGCTTAGAAAGGACCTACGAGCAGTACTTC.

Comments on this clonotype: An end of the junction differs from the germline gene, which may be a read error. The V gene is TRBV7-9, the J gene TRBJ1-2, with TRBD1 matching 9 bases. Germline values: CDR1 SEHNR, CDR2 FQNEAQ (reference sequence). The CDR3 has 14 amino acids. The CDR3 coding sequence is TGTGCCAGCAGCTTAGGGACAGGGGTCCCATACCCACGCTTC. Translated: CASSLGTGVPYPRF.

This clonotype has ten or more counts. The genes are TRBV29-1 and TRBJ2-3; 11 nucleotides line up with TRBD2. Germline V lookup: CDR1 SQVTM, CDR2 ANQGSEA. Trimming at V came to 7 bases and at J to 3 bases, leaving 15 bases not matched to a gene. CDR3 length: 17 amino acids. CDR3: CSALTSGISPRTDTQYF. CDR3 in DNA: TGCAGCGCTTTGACTAGCGGGATATCCCCTCGAACAGATACGCAGTATTTT.

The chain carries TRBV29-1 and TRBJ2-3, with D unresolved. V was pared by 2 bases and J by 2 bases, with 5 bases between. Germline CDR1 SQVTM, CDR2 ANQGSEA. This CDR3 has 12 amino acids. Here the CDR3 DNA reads TGCAGCGTTGAACTTCTCACAGATACGCAGTATTTT. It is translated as CSVELLTDTQYF.

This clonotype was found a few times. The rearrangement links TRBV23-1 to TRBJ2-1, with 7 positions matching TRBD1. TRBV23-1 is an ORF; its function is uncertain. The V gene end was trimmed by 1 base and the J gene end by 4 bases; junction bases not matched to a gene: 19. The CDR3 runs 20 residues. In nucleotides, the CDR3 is TGCGCCAGCAGTCAATTCCTCCTCTACCCCGGGACAGATGGGTACAATGAGCAGTTCTTC. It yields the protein CASSQFLLYPGTDGYNEQFF.

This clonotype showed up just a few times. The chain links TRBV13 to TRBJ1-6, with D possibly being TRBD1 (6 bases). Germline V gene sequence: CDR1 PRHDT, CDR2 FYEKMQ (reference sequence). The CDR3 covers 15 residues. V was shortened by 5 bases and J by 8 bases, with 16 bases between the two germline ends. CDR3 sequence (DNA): TGTGCCAGCAGCCGAGGTGGGGGGGCGGATTCACCCCTCCACTTT. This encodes CASSRGGGADSPLHF.

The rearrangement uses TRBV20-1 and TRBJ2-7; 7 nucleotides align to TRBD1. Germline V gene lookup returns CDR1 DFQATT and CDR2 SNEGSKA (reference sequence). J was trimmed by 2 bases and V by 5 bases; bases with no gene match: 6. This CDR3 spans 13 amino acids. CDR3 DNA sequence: TGCAGTGCTTCCCGACAGGGACCCTACGAGCAGTACTTC. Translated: CSASRQGPYEQYF.

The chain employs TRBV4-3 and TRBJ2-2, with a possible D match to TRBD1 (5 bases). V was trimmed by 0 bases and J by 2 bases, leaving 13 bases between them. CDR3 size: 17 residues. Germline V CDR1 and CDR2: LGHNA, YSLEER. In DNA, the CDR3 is TGCGCCAGCAGCCAAGATCGGACAACCTTCAACACCGGGGAGCTGTTTTTT. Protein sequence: CASSQDRTTFNTGELFF.

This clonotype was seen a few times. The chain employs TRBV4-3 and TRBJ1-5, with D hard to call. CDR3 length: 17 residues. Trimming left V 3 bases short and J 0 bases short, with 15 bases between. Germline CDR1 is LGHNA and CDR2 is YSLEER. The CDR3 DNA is TGCGCCAGCAGCCAGACTTTCAAGACGATTAGCAATCAGCCCCAGCATTTT. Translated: CASSQTFKTISNQPQHF.

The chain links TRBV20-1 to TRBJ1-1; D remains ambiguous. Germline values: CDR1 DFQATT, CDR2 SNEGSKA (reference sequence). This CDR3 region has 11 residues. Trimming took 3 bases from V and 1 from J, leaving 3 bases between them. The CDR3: CSARWNTEAFF. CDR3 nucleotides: TGCAGTGCTAGGTGGAACACTGAAGCTTTCTTT.